These 21 T cell receptor beta chains came from one sample sequenced in a study of T cells in Graves' hyperthyroidism and ophthalmopathy. Researchers took RNA transcripts and amplified the TCR beta CDR3 regions from them. The HTBI primer set was used in a first-round RT-PCR of the TCR CDR3. TCRdb re-called the multiplex PCR reads through MiXCR, storing one row per CDR3 protein. The sample holds about 360,000 distinct CDR3 sequences; over 10% are singletons and the top ten take around a tenth. The sample consisted of blood. These receptors were taken from a woman aged 18-35 years with Graves' hyperthyroidism.

This clonotype was picked up many times. CDR3 protein: CASSLSGGWSETQYF. In DNA, the CDR3 is TGTGCCAGCAGCTTATCCGGGGGGTGGTCGGAGACCCAGTACTTC. V and J are TRBV7-3 and TRBJ2-5; 7 bases are a match to TRBD2. CDR3 length: 15 residues. V trimming: 2 bases; J trimming: 5 bases; junction bases outside the gene matches: 8. CDR1 is SGHTA and CDR2 is FQGTGA in the germline V gene.

In its sample, this clonotype was seen many times. The rearrangement joins TRBV7-3 to TRBJ2-1; 7 bases are a match to TRBD2. CDR1 and CDR2 from the germline V gene are SGHTA and FQGTGA. The CDR3 contains 16 residues. V lost 0 bases, J lost 0 bases, and 2 bases stayed unmatched. CDR3 amino acids: CASSLTGGVSYNEQFF. For the CDR3, the DNA is TGTGCCAGCAGCTTAACGGGGGGGGTCTCCTACAATGAGCAGTTCTTC.

This chain connects TRBV18 to TRBJ2-5; 7 bases are shared with TRBD1. Per germline, CDR1 KGHSH and CDR2 LQKENI. The length of the CDR3 is 14 residues. V lost 5 bases to trimming and J lost 4 bases; unmatched junction nucleotides: 7. CDR3 loop: CASSVTGARETQYF. CDR3 bases: TGTGCCAGCTCAGTCACAGGGGCTCGAGAGACCCAGTACTTC.

This clonotype was counted many times. V gene TRBV6-1 combines with J gene TRBJ1-5; TRBD1 aligns across 7 bases. V lost 5 bases, J lost 7 bases, and 11 bases stayed unmatched. The CDR3 loop spans 15 amino acids. The germline V gene has CDR1 MNHNS and CDR2 SASEGT. The CDR3 here is CASSPNRGAGQPQHF. CDR3 nucleotides: TGTGCCAGCAGTCCCAACAGGGGTGCGGGCCAGCCCCAGCATTTT.

The chain joins TRBV19 to TRBJ2-2; D unclear. The germline CDR1 and CDR2 sequences are LNHDA and SQIVND (reference sequence). CDR3 size: 12 residues. The CDR3 DNA sequence: TGTGTCCACCCCCAGACCCCCGGGGAGCTGTTTTTT. It encodes CVHPQTPGELFF.

This clonotype was seen a single time. This chain uses TRBV29-1 with TRBJ1-1, with 11 bases lining up with TRBD1. The J segment lost 0 bases and the V segment lost 5 bases, leaving 8 bases of the junction unmatched. The germline V gene encodes CDR1 SQVTM and CDR2 ANQGSEA. The CDR3 is 16 amino acids. The CDR3 loop is CSVTRTGGAMNTEAFF. CDR3 DNA: TGCAGCGTTACCCGGACAGGGGGCGCGATGAACACTGAAGCTTTCTTT.

This clonotype has ten or more counts. The rearrangement uses TRBV24-1 and TRBJ1-1; D unresolved. Trimming removed 5 bases at V and 5 bases at J, with 17 bases between. Looked up from germline, CDR1 is KGHDR and CDR2 is SFDVKD. The CDR3 loop spans 15 amino acids. CDR3 region: CATSASGLRGTEAFF. The CDR3 nucleotides read TGTGCCACCAGTGCTTCAGGACTGAGAGGGACTGAAGCTTTCTTT.

This clonotype was found many times. The chain combines TRBV20-1 with TRBJ2-1, with D possibly being TRBD2 (6 bases). This CDR3 has 14 residues. Germline assignment: CDR1 DFQATT and CDR2 SNEGSKA (reference sequence). V lost 1 base and J lost 4, with 11 bases in between. The CDR3 DNA is TGCAGTGCTAGAGCATCGGAGGGATACAATGAGCAGTTCTTC. Translated: CSARASEGYNEQFF.

The CDR3 protein is CASSSVLAGGPGETQYF. CDR3 in DNA: TGCGCCAGCAGCTCCGTACTAGCGGGGGGGCCGGGTGAGACCCAGTACTTC. The chain employs TRBV5-1 and TRBJ2-5, with 13 bases fitting TRBD2. The CDR3 is 17 amino acids. The ends lost 3 bases at V and 5 bases at J; junction bases unmatched: 10. The germline V gene has CDR1 SGHRS and CDR2 YFSETQ. The full variable domain, rest sourced from reference TRBV5-1 and TRBJ2-5, is KAGVTQTPRYLIKTRGQQVTLSCSPISGHRSVSWYQQTPGQGLQFLFEYFSETQRNKGNFPGRFSGRQFSNSRSEMNVSTLELGDSALYLCASSSVLAGGPGETQYFGPGTRLLVL.

This clonotype was counted ten times or more. The V call is TRBV9, the J call TRBJ2-1; TRBD2 matches 7 bases. Trimming took 4 bases from V and 0 from J; bases not matched to a gene: 10. CDR3 size: 17 residues. Germline values: CDR1 SGDLS, CDR2 YYNGEE. The CDR3 sequence is CASSSPTSDSSYNEQFF. Here the CDR3 DNA reads TGTGCCAGCAGCTCCCCTACTAGCGATAGCTCCTACAATGAGCAGTTCTTC.

The table lists this clonotype with many counts. The rearrangement links TRBV6-8 to TRBJ1-6, with 11 bases fitting TRBD1. The CDR3 is 17 residues long. CDR1 and CDR2 from the germline V gene are MNHGY and SAAAGT. Losses at the gene ends were 6 bases for V and 8 bases for J; bases not matched to a gene: 12. The CDR3 coding sequence is TGTGCCAGCAGAGCTGACACCCCGGGACAGGGGGATTCACCCCTCCACTTT. The encoded protein is CASRADTPGQGDSPLHF.

There are many counts of this clonotype. The chain's CDR3 is CASNIGGGGNQPQHF. CDR3 DNA sequence: TGTGCCAGCAATATAGGAGGGGGCGGCAATCAGCCCCAGCATTTT. The rearrangement links TRBV28 to TRBJ1-5, with 7 bases lining up with TRBD1. The CDR3 loop spans 15 amino acids. The germline gives CDR1 MDHEN, CDR2 SYDVKM. The V and J ends lost 7 bases and 2 bases, in that order; junction bases with no gene match: 8.

At least ten counts were recorded for this clonotype. The chain combines TRBV6-1 with TRBJ2-7, with D possibly called TRBD1 or TRBD2 (5 bases each). This CDR3 region has 13 residues. V was cut by 9 bases and J by 0 bases, with 12 bases left in between. Germline assignment: CDR1 MNHNS and CDR2 SASEGT. The CDR3 nucleotides read TGTGCCAGTCAGGGACCCAACTCCTACGAGCAGTACTTC. This translates into CASQGPNSYEQYF.

This clonotype has ten or more counts. The chain has TRBV28 and TRBJ1-5; no reliable D call. V lost 6 bases, J lost 7 bases, and 16 bases lay in between. Germline CDR1 is MDHEN and CDR2 is SYDVKM. This CDR3 has 14 amino acids. CDR3 DNA: TGTGCCAGCAGGGAAATCGGGGTAGGACAGCCCCAGCATTTT. Translation: CASREIGVGQPQHF.

This clonotype occurred a few times. The chain couples TRBV20-1 to TRBJ1-6, with D perhaps TRBD1 (5 bases). V was cut by 3 bases and J by 7 bases, with 13 bases left in between. Germline values: CDR1 DFQATT, CDR2 SNEGSKA (reference sequence). There are 14 residues in the CDR3. CDR3 DNA sequence: TGCAGTGCTAGCTCAGGGTGGGTGAATTCACCCCTCCACTTT. This gives the protein CSASSGWVNSPLHF.

This clonotype occurred many times. V is TRBV6-5 and J is TRBJ2-7; 9 nucleotides agree with TRBD1. The ends lost 2 bases at V and 5 bases at J; junction bases unmatched: 7. CDR3 length: 15 amino acids. Germline V lookup: CDR1 MNHEY, CDR2 SVGAGI. The CDR3 protein is CASSYEDRGQDEQYF. CDR3 sequence (DNA): TGTGCCAGCAGTTACGAGGACAGGGGACAAGACGAGCAGTACTTC.

The chain carries TRBV7-2 and TRBJ2-4; D is perhaps TRBD2 (7 bases). Germline CDR1 is SGHTA and CDR2 is FQGNSA. V was trimmed by 4 bases and J by 6 bases, leaving 28 bases between them. The CDR3 is 19 amino acids. In nucleotides, the CDR3 is TGTGCCAGCAGCTACGGACAAGGTGCGGGGGCCCTCAGAAGAAACATTCAGTACTTC. Encoded protein: CASSYGQGAGALRRNIQYF.

This clonotype came up many times. The chain carries TRBV28 and TRBJ1-4; no definite D call. CDR3 length: 14 amino acids. Per the germline V gene, CDR1 is MDHEN and CDR2 is SYDVKM. Deletions cut 3 bases from V and 8 bases from J, with 13 bases between. In DNA, the CDR3 is TGTGCCAGCAGTTTCAGTCTGCAAGGAGAAAAACTGTTTTTT. Protein: CASSFSLQGEKLFF.

As DNA, the CDR3 is TGTGCCAGCAGTGAACTTTCGACTAGCGGGGGGACTTACTTC. It yields the protein CASSELSTSGGTYF. The chain is built from TRBV25-1 and TRBJ2-5; 13 bases match TRBD2. CDR1 is MGHDK and CDR2 is SYGVNS in the germline V gene. V gave up 2 bases and J gave up 14 bases; unmatched junction bases: 8. The CDR3 loop spans 14 amino acids.

This clonotype appeared a single time. The rearrangement uses TRBV19 and TRBJ1-5; D is uncertain. The CDR3 sequence is 14 residues long. Per the germline V gene, CDR1 is LNHDA and CDR2 is SQIVND (reference sequence). V lost 6 bases to trimming and J lost 5 bases, with 14 bases between them. For the CDR3, the DNA is TGTGCCAGTAGGGGTTATAGTAGGGATCAGCCCCAGCATTTT. Its protein product is CASRGYSRDQPQHF.

This clonotype was counted at least ten times. The V call is TRBV7-2, the J call TRBJ2-5; tentative D call: TRBD1 (5 bases). The V gene lost 1 base and the J gene lost 5 bases, with 20 bases spanning the gap. The CDR3 is 17 residues long. CDR1 and CDR2 (germline): SGHTA, FQGNSA. The CDR3 region is CASSLDRSGPKGETQYF. The CDR3 nucleotides are TGTGCCAGCAGCTTAGATAGGTCGGGCCCTAAGGGGGAGACCCAGTACTTC.